The T cell receptor beta chain under discussion was sequenced for a study of metastatic and nonmetastatic thyroid tumors. Germline values: CDR1 MNHEY, CDR2 SMNVEV (reference sequence). The length of the CDR3 is 14 residues. Trimming removed 4 bases from V and 8 bases from J, with 17 bases in between. The sample holds many counts of this clone. TCRdb re-clonotyped the PCR reads through MiXCR. Here the sample spans approximately 31,000 clones, 15% to 20% being singletons. All patients were untreated before thyroid surgery. The gene calls are TRBV27 and TRBJ1-2, with unresolved D. The sequence derives from a female donor with papillary thyroid cancer or a benign thyroid nodule (not recorded which). Some clones in this sample may be carry-over from other donors' samples. Sequenced: blood. The CDR3 reads CASSSAVRGLGYTF. CDR3 DNA sequence: TGTGCCAGCAGTTCCGCGGTAAGAGGACTCGGCTACACCTTC.